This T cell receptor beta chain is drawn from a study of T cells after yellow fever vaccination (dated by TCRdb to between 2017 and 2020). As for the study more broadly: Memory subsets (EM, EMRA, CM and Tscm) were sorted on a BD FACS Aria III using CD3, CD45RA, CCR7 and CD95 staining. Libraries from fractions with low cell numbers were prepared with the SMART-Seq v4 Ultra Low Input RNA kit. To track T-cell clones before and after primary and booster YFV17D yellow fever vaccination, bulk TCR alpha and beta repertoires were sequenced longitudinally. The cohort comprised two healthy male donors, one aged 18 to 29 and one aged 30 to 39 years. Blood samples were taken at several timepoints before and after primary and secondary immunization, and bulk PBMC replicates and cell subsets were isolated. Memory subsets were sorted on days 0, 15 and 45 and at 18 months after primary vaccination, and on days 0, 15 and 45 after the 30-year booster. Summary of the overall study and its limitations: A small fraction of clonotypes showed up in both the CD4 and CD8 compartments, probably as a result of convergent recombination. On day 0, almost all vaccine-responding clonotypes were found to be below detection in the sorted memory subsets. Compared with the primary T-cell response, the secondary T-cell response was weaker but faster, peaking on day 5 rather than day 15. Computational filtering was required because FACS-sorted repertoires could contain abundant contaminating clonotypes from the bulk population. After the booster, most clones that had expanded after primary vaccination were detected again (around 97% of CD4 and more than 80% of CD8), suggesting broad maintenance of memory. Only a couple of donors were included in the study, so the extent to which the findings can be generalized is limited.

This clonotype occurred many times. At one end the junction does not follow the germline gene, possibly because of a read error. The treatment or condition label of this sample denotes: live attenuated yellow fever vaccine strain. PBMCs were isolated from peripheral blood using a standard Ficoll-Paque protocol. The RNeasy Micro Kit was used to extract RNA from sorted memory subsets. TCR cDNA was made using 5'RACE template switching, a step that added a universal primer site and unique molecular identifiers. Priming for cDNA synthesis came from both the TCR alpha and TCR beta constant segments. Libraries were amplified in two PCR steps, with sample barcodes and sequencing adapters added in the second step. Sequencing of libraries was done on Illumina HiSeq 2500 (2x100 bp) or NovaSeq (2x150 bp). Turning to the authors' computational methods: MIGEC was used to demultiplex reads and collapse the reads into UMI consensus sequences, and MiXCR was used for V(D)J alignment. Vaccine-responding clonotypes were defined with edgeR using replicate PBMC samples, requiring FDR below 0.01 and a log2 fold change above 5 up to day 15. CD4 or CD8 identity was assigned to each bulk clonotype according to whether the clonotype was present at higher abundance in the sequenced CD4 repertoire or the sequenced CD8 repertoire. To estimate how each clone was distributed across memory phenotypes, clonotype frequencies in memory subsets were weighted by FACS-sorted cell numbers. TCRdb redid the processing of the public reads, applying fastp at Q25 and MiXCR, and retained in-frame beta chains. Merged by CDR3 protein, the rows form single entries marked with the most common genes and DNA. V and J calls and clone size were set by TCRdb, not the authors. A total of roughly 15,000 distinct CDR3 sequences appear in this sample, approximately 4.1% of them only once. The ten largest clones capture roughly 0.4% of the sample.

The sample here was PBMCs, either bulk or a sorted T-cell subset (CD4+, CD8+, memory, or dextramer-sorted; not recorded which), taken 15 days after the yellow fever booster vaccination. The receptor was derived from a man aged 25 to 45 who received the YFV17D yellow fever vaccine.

The base sequence is TGCTGTGCTAGAGACCTGGACCTTACCAACACCGGGGAGCTGTTTTTT. It translates as CCARDLDLTNTGELFF. This chain is built from TRBV20-1 and TRBJ2-2, with no reliable assignment of the D segment. The CDR3 measures 16 amino acids from cysteine to phenylalanine. CDR3 DNA is the only sequence kept; it has 48 bases, read in frame from the first base. CDR1 and CDR2, per the germline V gene (reference sequence), are DFQATT and SNEGSKA.